Shown below are 10 T cell receptor beta chains from a single sample sequenced in a study of siplizumab effects on memory and regulatory T cells. Assay: immunoSEQ multiplex PCR; the TCRdb copy retains only in-frame clones and omits some. The sample holds over 45,000 clones, approximately 97% seen once. The sequencing sample was made of naive CD8+ T cells sorted from blood. All receptors come from a human donor in good health.

The rearrangement joins TRBV7-6 to TRBJ2-7; the D is unclear. The V end lost 3 bases, the J end lost 2 bases, and 8 bases lay between the germline ends. Germline V gene lookup returns CDR1 SGHVS and CDR2 FNYEAQ. The CDR3 runs 13 residues. The CDR3 sequence: CASSLGGPYEQYF. CDR3 DNA sequence: TGTGCCAGCAGCTTGGGCGGACCCTACGAGCAGTACTTC.

This clone was recorded only once. The gene calls are TRBV4-2 and TRBJ2-2, with 13 bases fitting TRBD2. Trimming removed 1 base from V and 0 bases from J; junction bases left unmatched: 8. The germline V gene encodes CDR1 LGHNA and CDR2 YNFKEQ. The CDR3 extends over 20 amino acids. In DNA form, the CDR3 reads TGTGCCAGCAGCCAAGTACCTGGACTAGCGGGAGCGGCGAACACCGGGGAGCTGTTTTTT. It translates to CASSQVPGLAGAANTGELFF.

This chain links TRBV2 with TRBJ2-2, with 8 bases matching TRBD1. The V segment lost 6 bases and the J segment 2 bases; nucleotides outside the gene matches: 5. CDR1 is SNHLY and CDR2 is FYNNEI in the germline V gene. The CDR3 loop spans 15 amino acids. The CDR3 loop reads CASSPRGLNTGELFF. The CDR3 DNA is TGTGCCAGCAGCCCCAGGGGGCTCAACACCGGGGAGCTGTTTTTT.

This clone was counted a few times. This chain connects TRBV11-2 to TRBJ1-5; D may be TRBD1 (5 bases). In germline, CDR1 is SGHAT, CDR2 FQNNGV. Trimming removed 5 bases at V and 0 bases at J, with 8 bases between. The CDR3 has 14 residues. CDR3 residues: CASSEGLSNQPQHF. DNA of the CDR3: TGTGCCAGCAGCGAGGGACTTAGCAATCAGCCCCAGCATTTT.

V gene TRBV27 combines with J gene TRBJ1-3; a weak D match, TRBD1 (6 bases). Germline V gene data show CDR1 as MNHEY and CDR2 as SMNVEV (reference sequence). The CDR3 runs 16 residues. Between the trimmed V and J ends, which lost 6 bases and 0 bases, there was a span of 15 bases. The CDR3 DNA is TGTGCCAGCAGCCCGACGCAGGGGAGCTCTGGAAACACCATATATTTT. This gives the protein CASSPTQGSSGNTIYF.

The rearrangement links TRBV19 to TRBJ2-7; D is perhaps TRBD2 (5 bases). V gave up 5 bases and J gave up 4 bases, with 12 bases separating them. Germline V gene data show CDR1 as LNHDA and CDR2 as SQIVND (reference sequence). This CDR3 is built from 13 residues. CDR3 amino acids: CASSPGEGYEQYF. The CDR3 region has the DNA TGTGCCAGTAGTCCCGGAGAGGGTTACGAGCAGTACTTC.

The chain carries TRBV9 and TRBJ2-1; TRBD1 or TRBD2 may be the D gene (5 bases each). CDR3 length: 15 amino acids. V was clipped by 3 bases and J by 9 bases, with 19 bases between them. Germline V gene sequence: CDR1 SGDLS, CDR2 YYNGEE. CDR3 nucleotide sequence: TGTGCCAGCAGCGGCCTACTAGGGGAGACGGGTGAGCAGTTCTTC. It yields the protein CASSGLLGETGEQFF.

This rearrangement joins TRBV7-6 to TRBJ2-1; 8 nucleotides line up with TRBD2. Germline V gene sequence: CDR1 SGHVS, CDR2 FNYEAQ. Trimming removed 5 bases from V and 10 bases from J; junction bases left unmatched: 10. The CDR3 contains 14 residues. In nucleotides, the CDR3 is TGTGCCAGCAGCACCCTACTGGCGGGAGGCGAGCAGTTCTTC. It codes for CASSTLLAGGEQFF.

This chain's CDR3 is CASSLGSRRWGEQYF. The CDR3, as DNA: TGCGCCAGCAGCTTGGGCTCCAGGAGATGGGGCGAGCAGTACTTC. V gene TRBV5-1 combines with J gene TRBJ2-7; no reliable D call. This CDR3 spans 15 amino acids. Germline CDR1 is SGHRS and CDR2 is YFSETQ. V gave up 0 bases and J gave up 6 bases, with 16 bases separating them.

The chain uses TRBV14 and TRBJ2-5, with D perhaps TRBD2 (6 bases). The CDR3 extends over 16 amino acids. In germline, CDR1 is SGHDN, CDR2 FVKESK. V shed 3 bases and J shed 1 base, with 15 bases lying between them. Here the CDR3 DNA reads TGTGCCAGCAGCCACCGTTGGGGGGAGGCCCAAGAGACCCAGTACTTC. This gives the protein CASSHRWGEAQETQYF.